These 5 T cell receptor beta chains were sequenced from one sample in a study of T cell responses to AZD1222 COVID-19 vaccine. Measured with immunoSEQ multiplex PCR; TCRdb has only the in-frame clones, and not every one. The sample holds about 120,000 clones; 81% are singletons and the top ten take 3.5% to 5.5%. Sequencing was performed on peripheral blood, taken on day 0 of AZD1222 vaccination. These receptors originate from an adult in good health.

The rearrangement joins TRBV6-2 or TRBV6-3 to TRBJ1-5, with D possibly being TRBD1 (5 bases). Trimming pared 0 bases from V and 7 bases from J, leaving 10 bases between. Germline V gene sequence: CDR1 MNHEY, CDR2 SVGEGT. The CDR3 spans 14 residues. CDR3 protein: CASSYSVGEQPQHF. CDR3 nucleotide sequence: TGTGCCAGCAGTTACTCAGTGGGGGAACAGCCCCAGCATTTT.

V gene TRBV4-3 combines with J gene TRBJ2-7, with a weak D call TRBD2 (5 bases). With 4 bases removed from V and 6 bases from J, the gap between germline ends came to 13 bases. Per germline, CDR1 LGHNA and CDR2 YSLEER. The length of the CDR3 is 13 residues. The CDR3 DNA follows: TGCGCCAGCAGCCCCCAAGGAGGAGGCGAGCAGTACTTC. Its translation: CASSPQGGGEQYF.

This clone was seen only a few times. The V call is TRBV5-5, the J call TRBJ1-4; D not resolved. V was shortened by 4 bases and J by 7 bases, with 11 bases between the two germline ends. CDR1 and CDR2 from the germline V gene are SGHKS and YYEKEE (reference sequence). The CDR3 is 13 amino acids. The CDR3 loop reads CASSPVVGEKLFF. CDR3 in DNA: TGTGCCAGCAGCCCCGTTGTGGGTGAAAAACTGTTTTTT.

As to this clone: The same CDR3 is also encoded by other DNA sequences in this sample. This CDR3 reads CASSSTGGYGYTF. The CDR3 coding sequence is TGTGCCAGCAGTTCGACAGGGGGCTATGGCTACACCTTC. The chain is built from TRBV7-3 and TRBJ1-2; 9 bases match TRBD1. V shed 6 bases, J shed 4 bases, and the junction held 3 bases outside the gene matches. Germline V gene sequence: CDR1 SGHTA, CDR2 FQGTGA. This CDR3 spans 13 amino acids. Drawing the rest from reference TRBV7-3 and TRBJ1-2, the complete variable domain is GAGVSQTPSNKVTEKGKYVELRCDPISGHTALYWYRQSLGQGPEFLIYFQGTGAADDSGLPNDRFFAVRPEGSVSTLKIQRTERGDSAVYLCASSSTGGYGYTFGSGTRLTVV.

The CDR3, as DNA: TGTGCTAGTGGTCACGGACTAGCGGGAGCTGGGGCCAACGTCCTGACTTTC. Translating it yields CASGHGLAGAGANVLTF. The J gene is TRBJ2-6, the V gene TRBV12-5, with 13 bases identical to TRBD2. Germline V gene sequence: CDR1 LGHNT, CDR2 FRNRAP. The CDR3 covers 17 residues. V lost 5 bases to trimming and J lost 2 bases; unmatched junction nucleotides: 3.